Below, 24 T cell receptor beta chains from the same sample are listed, as sequenced in a study of cytomegalovirus exposure and HLA in healthy donors. The PCR had 60 Vbeta and 13 Jbeta primers. Repertoires were generated with immunoSEQ multiplex PCR, while TCRdb's copy carries only in-frame clones and drops some. The repertoire holds around 200,000 clones, around 83% seen once, with 1.6% in the top ten. Sequencing used PBMCs. The receptors shown here come from a man aged 50 to 60 in good health and CMV-seronegative.

This chain joins TRBV5-4 and TRBJ2-2; TRBD2 matches 8 bases. The V segment lost 4 bases and the J segment 7 bases; nucleotides outside the gene matches: 15. The CDR3 covers 17 residues. The germline V gene encodes CDR1 SGHNT and CDR2 YYREEE (reference sequence). In DNA, the CDR3 is TGTGCCAGCAGCGGACGAGGCAGCGGGAGAGGGAACGGGGAGCTGTTTTTT. As protein: CASSGRGSGRGNGELFF.

This chain joins TRBV14 and TRBJ2-5; 13 bases map to TRBD2. This CDR3 is built from 15 residues. With 3 bases clipped from V and 6 bases from J, the junction kept 4 bases outside the gene matches. Per the germline V gene, CDR1 is SGHDN and CDR2 is FVKESK. Here the CDR3 reads CASSQWTSGGQTQYF. The CDR3 nucleotides are TGTGCCAGCAGCCAGTGGACTAGCGGGGGCCAGACCCAGTACTTC.

This chain joins TRBV7-2 and TRBJ1-2, with D hard to call. The CDR3 covers 17 residues. Germline CDR1 and CDR2: SGHTA and FQGNSA. Trimming left V 5 bases short and J 1 base short, with 20 bases between. The CDR3 loop reads CASSEQSGGTYNYGYTF. The CDR3 bases are TGTGCCAGCAGCGAACAATCGGGAGGCACCTATAACTATGGCTACACCTTC.

This clone was recorded once. This chain joins TRBV30 and TRBJ1-5, with D maybe TRBD1 (5 bases). This CDR3 has 13 residues. V dropped 2 bases and J dropped 5 bases, with 10 bases sitting between them. Looked up from germline, CDR1 is GTSNPN and CDR2 is SVGIG (reference sequence). The CDR3 DNA is TGTGCCTGGAGTAGTCGGGGGGATCAGCCCCAGCATTTT. Translation gives CAWSSRGDQPQHF.

V usage is TRBV19 and J usage is TRBJ2-7; 8 bases align to TRBD1. V gave up 5 bases and J gave up 4 bases; unmatched junction bases: 7. This CDR3 has 14 residues. Germline V gives CDR1 LNHDA, CDR2 SQIVND (reference sequence). CDR3 nucleotides: TGTGCCAGTAGTCCCAGGGGGCGCTTGTACGAGCAGTACTTC. Translated: CASSPRGRLYEQYF. The whole variable domain, remainder taken from reference TRBV19 and TRBJ2-7, is DGGITQSPKYLFRKEGQNVTLSCEQNLNHDAMYWYRQDPGQGLRLIYYSQIVNDFQKGDIAEGYSVSREKKESFPLTVTSAQKNPTAFYLCASSPRGRLYEQYFGPGTRLTVT.

This chain joins TRBV12-5 and TRBJ1-3; TRBD1 matches 8 bases. CDR3 size: 15 residues. Germline trimming cut 3 bases from V and 3 bases from J; bases unmatched to any gene: 4. The germline V gene encodes CDR1 LGHNT and CDR2 FRNRAP. CDR3 sequence (DNA): TGTGCTAGTGGTTTTCAGACAGGGGTTGGAAACACCATATATTTT. Its translation: CASGFQTGVGNTIYF.

This chain connects TRBV7-6 to TRBJ2-1; D is uncertain. V gave up 5 bases and J gave up 6 bases, with 17 bases separating them. Per germline, CDR1 SGHVS and CDR2 FNYEAQ. The CDR3 loop spans 15 amino acids. CDR3 protein: CASSTQSGVPNEQFF. CDR3 nucleotides: TGTGCCAGCAGCACCCAAAGTGGAGTACCCAATGAGCAGTTCTTC.

The genes are TRBV5-8 and TRBJ2-3, with TRBD2 identical over 9 bases. This CDR3 region has 15 residues. Germline V CDR1 and CDR2: SGHTS, YDEGEE. With 2 bases clipped from V and 4 bases from J, the junction kept 5 bases outside the gene matches. The CDR3 bases are TGTGCCAGCAGCTTCTGGCGGGGGGGCCCAGATACGCAGTATTTT. Amino acid sequence: CASSFWRGGPDTQYF. Full variable domain (outside the CDR3, taken from reference TRBV5-8 and TRBJ2-3): EAGVTQSPTHLIKTRGQQATLRCSPISGHTSVYWYQQALGLGLQFLLWYDEGEERNRGNFPPRFSGRQFPNYSSELNVNALELEDSALYLCASSFWRGGPDTQYFGPGTRLTVL.

This chain connects TRBV7-8 to TRBJ2-7; perhaps TRBD1 as D (5 bases). This CDR3 has 15 residues. Per germline, CDR1 SGHVS and CDR2 FQNEAQ. Trimming removed 2 bases at V and 3 bases at J, with 14 bases between. Written as DNA, the CDR3 is TGTGCCAGCAGCTTAAACGTGGGGCGAGACTACGAGCAGTACTTC. Translation: CASSLNVGRDYEQYF.

V usage is TRBV19 and J usage is TRBJ2-1; D remains unclear. Germline assignment: CDR1 LNHDA and CDR2 SQIVND (reference sequence). V shed 1 base and J shed 7 bases, with 11 bases lying between them. CDR3 size: 14 residues. CDR3 sequence (DNA): TGTGCCAGTAGTATAGCCAAGACTGTAAATGAGCAGTTCTTC. Its protein is CASSIAKTVNEQFF.

A few counts support this clone. The chain uses TRBV6-5 and TRBJ2-7; 9 nucleotides match TRBD2. V lost 6 bases and J lost 5; bases outside the gene matches: 8. The germline V gene has CDR1 MNHEY and CDR2 SVGAGI. The CDR3 contains 14 residues. CDR3 protein: CASRSGGRVHEQYF. CDR3 DNA: TGTGCCAGCAGGAGCGGCGGGAGGGTCCACGAGCAGTACTTC.

The chain links TRBV10-1 to TRBJ1-1, with D hard to call. The V end was cut by 0 bases, the J end by 0 bases, with 8 bases between. Germline V gene data show CDR1 as WNHNN and CDR2 as SYGVQD (reference sequence). The CDR3 is 15 amino acids. As DNA, the CDR3 is TGCGCCAGCAGTGAGTCAGCGCCTCTGAACACTGAAGCTTTCTTT. Its protein product is CASSESAPLNTEAFF.

This chain connects TRBV5-8 to TRBJ2-2; 9 nucleotides line up with TRBD1. CDR3 length: 16 amino acids. Losses at the gene ends were 3 bases for V and 6 bases for J; bases not matched to a gene: 9. Germline CDR1 reads SGHTS; CDR2 reads YDEGEE. CDR3 coding DNA: TGTGCCAGCAGCTACCAAACAGGGGGCAGGGCCGGGGAGCTGTTTTTT. Translating gives CASSYQTGGRAGELFF. Variable domain in full (rest from reference TRBV5-8 and TRBJ2-2): EAGVTQSPTHLIKTRGQQATLRCSPISGHTSVYWYQQALGLGLQFLLWYDEGEERNRGNFPPRFSGRQFPNYSSELNVNALELEDSALYLCASSYQTGGRAGELFFGEGSRLTVL.

The rearrangement uses TRBV30 and TRBJ2-1; the match to TRBD2 covers 8 bases. The CDR3 runs 16 residues. Trimming removed 0 bases from V and 10 bases from J; junction bases left unmatched: 14. Germline loops: CDR1 GTSNPN, CDR2 SVGIG (reference sequence). The chain's CDR3 is CAWSVRGTSDSVEQFF. The CDR3 DNA reads as TGTGCCTGGAGTGTACGGGGGACTAGTGACAGTGTGGAGCAGTTCTTC.

This chain links TRBV4-1 with TRBJ2-7, with D perhaps matching TRBD1 (6 bases). The V and J ends lost 2 bases and 3 bases respectively, with 11 bases between them. There are 14 residues in the CDR3. Germline V gene lookup returns CDR1 MGHRA and CDR2 YSYEKL. The DNA of the CDR3 is TGCGCCAGCAGCCAATTGACAGGCGGCTACGAGCAGTACTTC. Translation: CASSQLTGGYEQYF.

DNA for the CDR3: TGTGCCAGCAGCTTCTTTTCTAGGACAGGGGGCCTCTATGGCTACACCTTC. As protein: CASSFFSRTGGLYGYTF. J is TRBJ1-2 and V is TRBV7-9; 11 bases fit TRBD1. V lost 3 bases to trimming and J lost 4 bases; unmatched junction nucleotides: 10. The germline CDR1 and CDR2 sequences are SEHNR and FQNEAQ (reference sequence). The length of the CDR3 is 17 residues.

Concerning this clone itself: The same CDR3 can be traced to other DNA sequences in this sample. V and J are TRBV28 and TRBJ1-4; D ambiguous. Trimming stripped 3 bases from V and 8 bases from J, with 4 bases between. From germline, CDR1 is MDHEN and CDR2 SYDVKM. The CDR3 totals 11 residues. The CDR3 reads CASSFREKLFF. In DNA form, the CDR3 reads TGTGCCAGCAGTTTCCGGGAAAAACTGTTTTTT. The full variable domain, completed using reference TRBV28 and TRBJ1-4, is DVKVTQSSRYLVKRTGEKVFLECVQDMDHENMFWYRQDPGLGLRLIYFSYDVKMKEKGDIPEGYSVSREKKERFSLILESASTNQTSMYLCASSFREKLFFGSGTQLSVL.

The V and J genes are TRBV4-2 and TRBJ1-2; a possible D gene is TRBD1 (6 bases). Trimming took off 4 bases at V and 1 base at J, with 13 bases between the two ends. The CDR3 covers 15 residues. Germline V lookup: CDR1 LGHNA, CDR2 YNFKEQ. The CDR3 DNA follows: TGTGCCAGCAGCCGGGAAGACAGGTATAACTATGGCTACACCTTC. It translates to CASSREDRYNYGYTF.

Only a few counts were recorded for this clone. The chain recombines TRBV19 with TRBJ2-7; 11 bases map to TRBD2. J lost 2 bases, V lost 6 bases, and 9 bases had no gene match. Germline values: CDR1 LNHDA, CDR2 SQIVND (reference sequence). CDR3 length: 16 amino acids. CDR3 amino acids: CASRESLAGGPYEQYF. The CDR3 bases are TGTGCCAGTAGAGAATCCCTAGCGGGAGGACCCTACGAGCAGTACTTC.

The chain has TRBV7-2 and TRBJ2-3, with a weak D call TRBD2 (6 bases). The CDR3 has 12 residues. Between the trimmed V and J ends, which lost 5 bases and 6 bases, there was a span of 9 bases. CDR1 and CDR2 from the germline V gene are SGHTA and FQGNSA. DNA for the CDR3: TGTGCCAGCAGCACCGGAGGGGATACGCAGTATTTT. This translates into CASSTGGDTQYF.

Details on this clone: An end of the junction differs from the germline gene, which may be a read error. The chain's CDR3 is CASSLGPGLQETQYF. The CDR3 coding sequence is TGTGCTAGCAGCTTAGGGCCGGGACTCCAAGAGACCCAGTACTTC. V usage is TRBV7-7 and J usage is TRBJ2-5, with a possible D match to TRBD2 (6 bases). The germline CDR1 and CDR2 sequences are SSHAT and FNYEAQ (reference sequence). The CDR3 has 15 residues. The variable domain in full, completed from reference TRBV7-7 and TRBJ2-5, reads GAGVSQSPRYKVTKRGQDVTLRCDPISSHATLYWYQQALGQGPEFLTYFNYEAQPDKSGLPSDRFSAERPEGSISTLTIQRTEQRDSAMYRCASSLGPGLQETQYFGPGTRLLVL.

This sequence joins TRBV5-8 and TRBJ1-4; tentative D call: TRBD1 (5 bases). CDR3 size: 12 residues. Between the trimmed V and J ends, which lost 2 bases and 7 bases, there was a span of 6 bases. Germline CDR1 reads SGHTS; CDR2 reads YDEGEE. CDR3 nucleotides: TGTGCCAGCAGCTTTGGGGCTGAAAAACTGTTTTTT. Residues: CASSFGAEKLFF.

The gene calls are TRBV9 and TRBJ1-6; no clear D gene. The germline V gene encodes CDR1 SGDLS and CDR2 YYNGEE. With 4 bases removed from V and 0 bases from J, the gap between germline ends came to 14 bases. The CDR3 is made up of 17 amino acids. The CDR3, as DNA: TGTGCCAGCAGCCCCCGGGTTCTTAGCTCCTATAATTCACCCCTCCACTTT. Its protein is CASSPRVLSSYNSPLHF.

The chain recombines TRBV18 with TRBJ1-5; TRBD1 is a possible D gene (6 bases). The germline V gene encodes CDR1 KGHSH and CDR2 LQKENI. V shed 3 bases and J shed 4 bases, with 13 bases lying between them. CDR3 length equals 15 residues. Written as DNA, the CDR3 is TGTGCCAGCTCACCTCCAGGGGTTCGGAATCAGCCCCAGCATTTT. Its protein product is CASSPPGVRNQPQHF.